These 9 T cell receptor beta chains originate from one sample sequenced in a study of graft-versus-host responses after intestinal transplantation. The authors seeded 200,000 CFSE-labeled responder cells together with 200,000 irradiated stimulator cells tagged with violet dye. This table comes from immunoSEQ multiplex PCR, and its TCRdb copy is limited to in-frame clones, with some not included. There are approximately 9,800 clones in the sample; roughly 38% occur only once, and about an eighth lies in the top ten. Sequences were derived from alloreactive CD8+ T cells from a mixed lymphocyte reaction culture, sampled before intestinal transplant. The subset here: CFSE-low proliferating T cells sorted from approximately six-day pre-transplant mixed lymphocyte reaction (GvH or HvG direction). The source is a human patient who received an intestinal transplant.

This clone was counted a few times. J is TRBJ1-1 and V is TRBV6-5, with TRBD1 as a possible D gene (5 bases). This CDR3 is 13 amino acids long. The V end lost 7 bases, the J end lost 9 bases, and 18 bases lay between the germline ends. The germline gives CDR1 MNHEY, CDR2 SVGAGI. The CDR3 reads CASNSLVRGKAFF. CDR3 bases: TGTGCCAGCAATAGTCTGGTCCGGGGGAAAGCTTTCTTT.

V gene TRBV27 combines with J gene TRBJ2-7, with a weak D call TRBD1 (6 bases). CDR1 and CDR2 (germline): MNHEY, SMNVEV (reference sequence). This CDR3 is 15 amino acids long. Trimming took 0 bases from V and 0 from J, leaving 9 bases between them. In DNA form, the CDR3 reads TGTGCCAGCAGTTTATCGGACAGCGTCTCCTACGAGCAGTACTTC. It translates to CASSLSDSVSYEQYF.

The chain joins TRBV9 to TRBJ2-2; D perhaps matches TRBD2 (5 bases). Germline lookup yields CDR1 SGDLS and CDR2 YYNGEE. V was pared by 5 bases and J by 5 bases, with 16 bases between. The CDR3 contains 15 residues. The DNA for the CDR3 is TGTGCCAGCAGTGCCAGGCCACGAGGGACCGGGGAGCTGTTTTTT. Translated: CASSARPRGTGELFF.

The V gene is TRBV20-1, the J gene TRBJ1-1; D uncertain. V was pared by 5 bases and J by 1 base, with 5 bases between. From germline, CDR1 is DFQATT and CDR2 SNEGSKA (reference sequence). The CDR3 is made up of 11 amino acids. For the CDR3, the DNA is TGCAGTGCTCACAGGAACACTGAAGCTTTCTTT. This encodes CSAHRNTEAFF.

This clone occurred a few times. This sequence joins TRBV5-1 and TRBJ2-2; 8 positions match TRBD1. V trimming: 4 bases; J trimming: 3 bases; junction bases outside the gene matches: 5. CDR1 is SGHRS and CDR2 is YFSETQ in the germline V gene. This CDR3 has 15 amino acids. CDR3 residues: CASSHRTGHTGELFF. CDR3 coding DNA: TGCGCCAGCAGCCATCGGACAGGGCACACCGGGGAGCTGTTTTTT.

In nucleotides, the CDR3 is TGTGCCAGCAGTTCCCGACAGGGAAGCTCCTACGAGCAGTACTTC. Encoded protein: CASSSRQGSSYEQYF. The V and J genes are TRBV6-5 and TRBJ2-7, with 7 bases matching TRBD1. V shed 4 bases, J shed 0 bases, and the junction held 6 bases outside the gene matches. This CDR3 has 15 residues. From germline, CDR1 is MNHEY and CDR2 SVGAGI.

By sample share, this clone is medium-sized. The chain links TRBV10-3 to TRBJ1-6; possibly TRBD1 for D (5 bases). V was trimmed by 10 bases and J by 4 bases, leaving 11 bases between them. This CDR3 spans 13 amino acids. Germline loops: CDR1 ENHRY, CDR2 SYGVKD. In DNA form, the CDR3 reads TGTGCCAGCTCACAGGAATATAATTCACCCCTCCACTTT. As protein: CASSQEYNSPLHF.

The chain employs TRBV29-1 and TRBJ2-1; 7 bases agree with TRBD2. Germline V lookup: CDR1 SQVTM, CDR2 ANQGSEA. Trimming took 5 bases from V and 8 from J; bases not matched to a gene: 12. The CDR3 covers 14 residues. The chain's CDR3 is CSVRGGSLSHEQFF. The CDR3 DNA is TGCAGCGTTAGGGGCGGGAGTCTCTCCCATGAGCAGTTCTTC.

The rearrangement joins TRBV7-9 to TRBJ1-3; 9 bases are a match to TRBD1. The CDR3 is made up of 19 amino acids. V lost 4 bases, J lost 4 bases, and 17 bases stayed unmatched. Germline loops: CDR1 SEHNR, CDR2 FQNEAQ (reference sequence). The CDR3 sequence is CASSSAIVGQGIGGNTIYF. In nucleotides, the CDR3 is TGTGCCAGCAGCTCAGCGATAGTAGGACAGGGGATTGGGGGAAACACCATATATTTT.